The T cell receptor beta chain under discussion was sequenced for a study of blood T cell repertoires in COVID-19. Background on the study: Sample material is recorded as cDNA or gDNA derived from T cells, B-cell-depleted T cells, or PBMCs.

Germline CDR1 reads SGHRS; CDR2 reads YFSETQ. The length of the CDR3 is 15 residues. The V and J ends lost 5 bases and 5 bases, in that order; junction bases with no gene match: 10. Method: immunoSEQ multiplex PCR; TCRdb's copy keeps in-frame clones and lacks some. This table has 90,000 to 100,000 clones, roughly 89% appearing once. Sample: peripheral blood. The origin of this receptor is a man aged 55 to 70 with COVID-19, enrolled during active disease. The rearrangement uses TRBV5-1 and TRBJ2-7; 10 bases align to TRBD1. The CDR3 nucleotides are TGCGCCAGCAGTATAGAGGGGGGACAGGGGAACGAGCAGTACTTC. It specifies CASSIEGGQGNEQYF.